This TCR beta chain was captured by sequencing in a study of blood T cells in healthy people across ages. Broader study findings: Roughly linear age-related decline in beta diversity appeared, significant by age roughly 40. Aged donors had fewer naive CD4+ cells and lower diversity than long-lived donors. Diversity figures derived from one million T cells were judged to underestimate the true value.

This clonotype has a handful of counts. Its specificity is unknown. A second PCR, run for about 7 to 11 cycles, used a sample-barcoded 5' primer plus a J-beta primer mix. TCRdb re-analysed the 5' RACE reads in MiXCR, keeping a single row per CDR3 protein. This repertoire shows roughly 930,000 distinct CDR3 sequences, around 48% found once; its top ten account for 13%. This TCR derives from a man under 40 in good health. The sequenced material came from blood.

The CDR3 DNA is TGCAGTGCTAGAGGGGGCAGGGGGCGCCCCTATGGCTACACCTTC. Its translation: CSARGGRGRPYGYTF. The chain is built from TRBV20-1 and TRBJ1-2; 8 bases match TRBD1. Losses at the gene ends were 1 base for V and 4 bases for J; bases not matched to a gene: 8. This CDR3 is 15 amino acids long. Germline V gene lookup returns CDR1 DFQATT and CDR2 SNEGSKA (reference sequence).